The 21 T cell receptor beta chains presented below share a single source sample, sequenced in a study of control samples from healthy donors and cancer patients (dated by TCRdb to between 2020 and 2021). Receptors were amplified or captured by the immunoSEQ multiplex PCR assay. Drawn from immuneACCESS, this table holds only the in-frame rearrangements with V and J called that TCRdb kept. Clones are partly lost; checked studies trace under half to an unresolved V gene and leave the rest unexplained. The sample contains about 180,000 clones, over 85% of them found a single time. The biggest ten clones account for about 1.4% of the sample. Sequenced input: blood. The receptors shown here come from a man aged 30 to 39 in good health.

V usage is TRBV6-4 and J usage is TRBJ2-1, with 10 nucleotides matching TRBD2. CDR3 length equals 13 residues. V was clipped by 1 base and J by 15 bases; unmatched bases: 6. The V gene's germline CDR1 is MRHNA and CDR2 SNTAGT. CDR3 sequence reads: CASSDFLAGELFF. The CDR3 DNA follows: TGTGCCAGCAGTGACTTTCTAGCGGGGGAGTTGTTCTTC.

This chain joins TRBV27 and TRBJ2-7, with 7 bases fitting TRBD2. Trimming cost V 3 bases and J 2 bases; bases outside gene matches: 1. In germline, CDR1 is MNHEY, CDR2 SMNVEV (reference sequence). This CDR3 region has 13 residues. CDR3: CASSLGGPYEQYF. The CDR3 nucleotides read TGTGCCAGCAGTTTGGGAGGGCCCTACGAGCAGTACTTC.

This clone appeared once. V is TRBV7-2 and J is TRBJ2-5, with D possibly TRBD2 on 6 matching bases. V dropped 0 bases and J dropped 3 bases, with 20 bases sitting between them. In germline, CDR1 is SGHTA, CDR2 FQGNSA. The CDR3 is made up of 18 amino acids. This CDR3 is CASSLAPESGVRKETQYF. The CDR3 nucleotides read TGTGCCAGCAGCTTAGCGCCGGAATCGGGAGTAAGAAAAGAGACCCAGTACTTC.

This clone was recorded only once. The chain combines TRBV5-6 with TRBJ1-2, with TRBD1 matching over 9 bases. Germline V lookup: CDR1 SGHDT, CDR2 YYEEEE. After removal of 4 bases from V and 4 bases from J, the junction contained 14 bases not matched to a gene. The CDR3 is 17 residues long. CDR3 nucleotides: TGTGCCAGCAGCGTCCCGGACAGGGGCTTCGGAAGCTATGGCTACACCTTC. This gives the protein CASSVPDRGFGSYGYTF.

The chain combines TRBV27 with TRBJ2-7; D perhaps matches TRBD2 (5 bases). The CDR3 loop spans 13 amino acids. CDR1 and CDR2 from the germline V gene are MNHEY and SMNVEV (reference sequence). V was trimmed by 6 bases and J by 2 bases, leaving 11 bases between them. The CDR3 loop is CASRGRDPYEQYF. The CDR3 nucleotides read TGTGCCAGCAGAGGACGGGATCCCTACGAGCAGTACTTC.

The chain uses TRBV6-5 and TRBJ1-2; maybe TRBD1 (5 bases). Germline-derived CDR1 and CDR2 are MNHEY and SVGAGI. The V end lost 8 bases, the J end lost 7 bases, and 11 bases lay between the germline ends. CDR3 length: 11 residues. DNA for the CDR3: TGTGCCAGCCGCAGGGAGCTTGGCTACACCTTC. Amino acids: CASRRELGYTF.

The rearrangement joins TRBV21-1 to TRBJ1-5. TRBV21-1 is listed as a pseudogene. The CDR3 is made up of 14 amino acids. CDR3 coding DNA: TGTGCCAGCAGCACCCGGTCCACTCTACAGCCCCAGCATTTT. It codes for CASSTRSTLQPQHF.

V usage is TRBV7-3 and J usage is TRBJ1-6; 8 bases fit TRBD1. J gave up 9 bases and V 2 bases, and 6 bases lay outside the gene matches. CDR3 length: 15 amino acids. CDR1 is SGHTA, CDR2 FQGTGA, per germline. This chain's CDR3 is CASSLLTGGVSPLHF. CDR3 in DNA: TGTGCCAGCAGCTTATTAACAGGGGGAGTTTCACCCCTCCACTTT. Using reference TRBV7-3 and TRBJ1-6 for the parts outside the CDR3, the full variable domain is GAGVSQTPSNKVTEKGKYVELRCDPISGHTALYWYRQSLGQGPEFLIYFQGTGAADDSGLPNDRFFAVRPEGSVSTLKIQRTERGDSAVYLCASSLLTGGVSPLHFGNGTRLTVT.

The chain uses TRBV2 and TRBJ2-3; 9 nucleotides agree with TRBD2. The CDR3 is 15 amino acids. Germline-derived CDR1 and CDR2 are SNHLY and FYNNEI. V was pared by 3 bases and J by 4 bases, with 5 bases of the junction left unmatched. The CDR3 here is CASSELSSGADTQYF. CDR3 coding DNA: TGTGCCAGCAGTGAGTTGTCTAGCGGGGCAGATACGCAGTATTTT.

The chain's CDR3 is CARRGTSGRRDEQFF. The DNA for the CDR3 is TGTGCCAGACGAGGGACTAGCGGGAGACGGGATGAGCAGTTCTTC. This chain uses TRBV6-4 with TRBJ2-1; 14 positions match TRBD2. J lost 8 bases, V lost 9 bases, and 9 bases had no gene match. Germline CDR1 is MRHNA and CDR2 is SNTAGT. The CDR3 covers 15 residues.

This chain uses TRBV28 with TRBJ2-7; TRBD1 matches 9 bases. This CDR3 has 15 residues. Trimming took 6 bases from V and 4 from J; bases not matched to a gene: 10. The germline V gene encodes CDR1 MDHEN and CDR2 SYDVKM. The CDR3 DNA follows: TGTGCCAGCAGACACCGACAGGGGGTGCGATACGAGCAGTACTTC. This translates into CASRHRQGVRYEQYF. Full variable domain (remainder filled in from reference TRBV28 and TRBJ2-7): DVKVTQSSRYLVKRTGEKVFLECVQDMDHENMFWYRQDPGLGLRLIYFSYDVKMKEKGDIPEGYSVSREKKERFSLILESASTNQTSMYLCASRHRQGVRYEQYFGPGTRLTVT.

This sequence joins TRBV30 and TRBJ1-1, with D maybe TRBD1 (6 bases). Trimming took off 4 bases at V and 1 base at J, with 13 bases between the two ends. From germline, CDR1 is GTSNPN and CDR2 SVGIG (reference sequence). This CDR3 is 14 amino acids long. CDR3 sequence reads: CAWTWRRGNTEAFF. CDR3 coding DNA: TGTGCCTGGACCTGGCGCAGGGGGAACACTGAAGCTTTCTTT.

The rearrangement uses TRBV28 and TRBJ1-4, with no clear D. Germline loops: CDR1 MDHEN, CDR2 SYDVKM. The CDR3 covers 15 residues. Trimming stripped 3 bases from V and 7 bases from J, with 15 bases between. The CDR3 DNA follows: TGTGCCAGCAGTTTTTCTTGGGGAGGTGGTGAAAAACTGTTTTTT. This gives the protein CASSFSWGGGEKLFF.

This clone showed up just a few times. The gene calls are TRBV10-1 and TRBJ2-7; the D is unclear. The CDR3 is made up of 10 amino acids. CDR1 and CDR2 from the germline V gene are WNHNN and SYGVQD (reference sequence). Trimming removed 6 bases from V and 4 bases from J, with 4 bases in between. The CDR3 spells CASSLYEQYF. The CDR3 DNA follows: TGCGCCAGCAGCTTGTACGAGCAGTACTTC.

This chain links TRBV18 with TRBJ1-1; possibly TRBD1 for D (5 bases). V was shortened by 2 bases and J by 3 bases, with 13 bases between the two germline ends. Per germline, CDR1 KGHSH and CDR2 LQKENI. The CDR3 totals 15 residues. DNA for the CDR3: TGTGCCAGCTCACCAGGGGCAGAAGCATACACTGAAGCTTTCTTT. It is translated as CASSPGAEAYTEAFF.

This rearrangement joins TRBV19 to TRBJ2-3; D is unclear. Germline lookup yields CDR1 LNHDA and CDR2 SQIVND (reference sequence). The V gene lost 7 bases and the J gene lost 1 base, with 12 bases spanning the gap. The CDR3 runs 14 residues. The CDR3 protein is CASTTRPGTDTQYF. The CDR3 nucleotides read TGTGCCAGTACTACGAGGCCGGGCACAGATACGCAGTATTTT.

The count of this clone is one. This chain's CDR3 is CASGRADRAGQPQHF. The DNA of the CDR3 is TGTGCCAGCGGACGGGCGGACAGGGCGGGTCAGCCCCAGCATTTT. The genes are TRBV28 and TRBJ1-5; the match to TRBD1 covers 8 bases. Germline V gene data show CDR1 as MDHEN and CDR2 as SYDVKM. CDR3 length equals 15 residues. Trimming took 8 bases from V and 6 from J; bases not matched to a gene: 12.

The rearrangement links TRBV5-8 to TRBJ2-5; 8 bases line up with TRBD1. There are 16 residues in the CDR3. After removal of 3 bases from V and 0 bases from J, the junction contained 7 bases not matched to a gene. The germline V gene encodes CDR1 SGHTS and CDR2 YDEGEE. The CDR3 DNA sequence: TGTGCCAGCAGCTCGCGACAGGGGACGTACCAAGAGACCCAGTACTTC. Amino acid sequence: CASSSRQGTYQETQYF.

This chain connects TRBV19 to TRBJ1-1, with D unclear. The CDR3 has 14 amino acids. V shed 7 bases and J shed 4 bases, with 16 bases lying between them. Germline CDR1 is LNHDA and CDR2 is SQIVND (reference sequence). CDR3 protein: CASTKGGRRTEAFF. For the CDR3, the DNA is TGTGCCAGTACCAAGGGAGGGAGGCGCACTGAAGCTTTCTTT.

This clone has a single count. The V and J genes are TRBV9 and TRBJ1-4, with 8 nucleotides matching TRBD1. The V and J ends lost 3 bases and 6 bases, in that order; junction bases with no gene match: 7. Germline assignment: CDR1 SGDLS and CDR2 YYNGEE. This CDR3 has 15 residues. For the CDR3, the DNA is TGTGCCAGCAGCGCCAAGACAGGGGCCTATGAAAAACTGTTTTTT. Protein: CASSAKTGAYEKLFF.

The rearrangement uses TRBV2 and TRBJ1-4; perhaps TRBD1 as D (6 bases). The length of the CDR3 is 15 residues. V was trimmed by 5 bases and J by 3 bases, leaving 13 bases between them. Per the germline V gene, CDR1 is SNHLY and CDR2 is FYNNEI. CDR3 nucleotide sequence: TGTGCCAGCAGTAAAACCCGGGGGCCTAATGAAAAACTGTTTTTT. Amino acids: CASSKTRGPNEKLFF.